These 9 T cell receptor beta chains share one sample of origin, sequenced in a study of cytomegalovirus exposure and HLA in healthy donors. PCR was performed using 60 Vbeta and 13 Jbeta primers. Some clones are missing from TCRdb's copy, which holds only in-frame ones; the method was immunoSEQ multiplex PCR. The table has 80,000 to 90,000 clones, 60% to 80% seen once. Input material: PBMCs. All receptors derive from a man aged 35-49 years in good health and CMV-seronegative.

The CDR3 is CASGRRGNEKLFF. DNA for the CDR3: TGTGCCAGCGGCCGGCGCGGTAATGAAAAACTGTTTTTT. The chain is built from TRBV11-2 and TRBJ1-4, with D unclear. The CDR3 totals 13 residues. Trimming removed 8 bases at V and 4 bases at J, with 11 bases between. CDR1 SGHAT and CDR2 FQNNGV come from the germline V gene.

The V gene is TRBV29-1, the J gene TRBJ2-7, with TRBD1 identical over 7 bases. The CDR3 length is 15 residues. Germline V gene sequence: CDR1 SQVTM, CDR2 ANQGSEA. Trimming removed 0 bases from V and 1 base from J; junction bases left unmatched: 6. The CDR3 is CSVEDSGTASYEQYF. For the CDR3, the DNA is TGCAGCGTTGAAGATTCTGGGACAGCATCCTACGAGCAGTACTTC.

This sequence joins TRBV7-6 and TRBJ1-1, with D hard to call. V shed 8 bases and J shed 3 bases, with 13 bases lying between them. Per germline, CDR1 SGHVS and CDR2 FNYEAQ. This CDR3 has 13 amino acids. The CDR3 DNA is TGTGCCAGCCAGGCGGGTCGGGACACTGAAGCTTTCTTT. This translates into CASQAGRDTEAFF.

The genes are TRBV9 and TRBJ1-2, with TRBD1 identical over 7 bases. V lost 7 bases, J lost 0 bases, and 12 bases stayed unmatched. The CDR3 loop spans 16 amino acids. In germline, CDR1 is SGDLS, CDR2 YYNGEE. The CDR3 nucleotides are TGTGCCAGCCCCAGGACAGGCCGGCGCTCTAACTATGGCTACACCTTC. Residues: CASPRTGRRSNYGYTF.

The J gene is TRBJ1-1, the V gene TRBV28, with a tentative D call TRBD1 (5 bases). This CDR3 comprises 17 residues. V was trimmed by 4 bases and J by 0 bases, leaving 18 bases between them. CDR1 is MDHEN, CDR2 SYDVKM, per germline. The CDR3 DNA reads TGTGCCAGCAGTTGGCTCGAAGGGGACTACATGAACACTGAAGCTTTCTTT. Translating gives CASSWLEGDYMNTEAFF.

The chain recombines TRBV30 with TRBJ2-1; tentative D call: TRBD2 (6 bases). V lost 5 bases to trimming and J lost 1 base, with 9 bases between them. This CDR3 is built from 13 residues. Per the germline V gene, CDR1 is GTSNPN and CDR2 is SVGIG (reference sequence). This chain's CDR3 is CAWEGGSYNEQFF. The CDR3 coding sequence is TGTGCCTGGGAAGGAGGGTCCTACAATGAGCAGTTCTTC.

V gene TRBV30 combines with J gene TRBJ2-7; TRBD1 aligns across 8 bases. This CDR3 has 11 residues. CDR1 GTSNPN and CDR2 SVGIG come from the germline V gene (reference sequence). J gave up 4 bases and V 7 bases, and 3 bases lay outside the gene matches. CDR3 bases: TGTGCCTCAGGGGGCGGGTACGAGCAGTACTTC. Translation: CASGGGYEQYF.

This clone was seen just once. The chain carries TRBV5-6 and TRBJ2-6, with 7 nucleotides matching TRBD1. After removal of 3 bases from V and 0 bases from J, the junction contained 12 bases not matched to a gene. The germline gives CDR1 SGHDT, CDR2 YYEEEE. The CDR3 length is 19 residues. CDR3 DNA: TGTGCCAGCAGCTCCCTGGTCCAGGACAGGTTCTCTGGGGCCAACGTCCTGACTTTC. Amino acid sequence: CASSSLVQDRFSGANVLTF.

CDR3: CASSLVGPGLNEQYF. CDR3 in DNA: TGTGCCAGCAGCTTGGTCGGGCCAGGGTTAAACGAGCAGTACTTC. The V gene is TRBV5-6, the J gene TRBJ2-7, with D possibly being TRBD1 (5 bases). From germline, CDR1 is SGHDT and CDR2 YYEEEE. The CDR3 contains 15 residues. Trimming removed 0 bases from V and 5 bases from J, with 15 bases in between. The full variable domain, in which reference TRBV5-6 and TRBJ2-7 provide the parts outside the CDR3, is DAGVTQSPTHLIKTRGQQVTLRCSPKSGHDTVSWYQQALGQGPQFIFQYYEEEERQRGNFPDRFSGHQFPNYSSELNVNALLLGDSALYLCASSLVGPGLNEQYFGPGTRLTVT.